These 5 T cell receptor beta chains came from one sample sequenced in a study of shared clonotypes between healthy human individuals. Clones were sequenced by immunoSEQ multiplex PCR, and TCRdb holds only the in-frame ones, with some missing. The sample has 170,000 or so clones, approximately 60% seen once. The sample taken for sequencing was memory CD4+ T cells sorted from blood. Sample subset: CD45RA-negative fraction. The receptors were gathered from a man aged 30-40 years in good health.

This chain links TRBV5-1 with TRBJ2-1; 11 bases are shared with TRBD2. With V trimmed by 4 bases and J by 4 bases, 7 bases remained unmatched. CDR3 length equals 16 residues. Germline CDR1 and CDR2: SGHRS and YFSETQ. CDR3 region: CASSGLTSGDYNEQFF. CDR3 bases: TGCGCCAGCAGCGGCTTGACTAGCGGGGATTACAATGAGCAGTTCTTC. Together with reference TRBV5-1 and TRBJ2-1, the CDR3 gives the full variable domain: KAGVTQTPRYLIKTRGQQVTLSCSPISGHRSVSWYQQTPGQGLQFLFEYFSETQRNKGNFPGRFSGRQFSNSRSEMNVSTLELGDSALYLCASSGLTSGDYNEQFFGPGTRLTVL.

Turning to this clone: Within the sample, other DNA sequences also encode this same CDR3. The chain uses TRBV7-8 and TRBJ2-7, with 10 bases aligning to TRBD1. Looked up from germline, CDR1 is SGHVS and CDR2 is FQNEAQ. The CDR3 spans 15 residues. V dropped 0 bases and J dropped 3; count of bases not matched to a gene: 2. The CDR3 region has the DNA TGTGCCAGCAGCTTAGCGGGGACAGGGGACTACGAGCAGTACTTC. It translates to CASSLAGTGDYEQYF.

This clone has only a few counts. The rearrangement joins TRBV10-3 to TRBJ2-7; possibly TRBD1 or TRBD2 for D (5 bases each). Trimming cost V 9 bases and J 6 bases, with 18 bases left between them. Germline-derived CDR1 and CDR2 are ENHRY and SYGVKD. The CDR3 is 13 residues long. The CDR3 spells CAITGTQGGEQYF. CDR3 bases: TGTGCCATTACCGGGACCCAGGGCGGCGAGCAGTACTTC.

This clone was seen a single time. V is TRBV5-1 and J is TRBJ2-3; 12 bases line up with TRBD1. The V and J ends lost 0 bases and 1 base, in that order; junction bases with no gene match: 6. CDR3 size: 18 residues. Germline assignment: CDR1 SGHRS and CDR2 YFSETQ. This CDR3 reads CASSLAAGDRGRTDTQYF. The CDR3 DNA reads TGCGCCAGCAGCTTGGCCGCGGGGGACAGGGGGCGCACAGATACGCAGTATTTT.

The V call is TRBV25-1, the J call TRBJ2-5; 7 nucleotides match TRBD2. Trimming removed 6 bases from V and 0 bases from J; junction bases left unmatched: 7. This CDR3 has 15 residues. CDR1 is MGHDK and CDR2 is SYGVNS in the germline V gene. For the CDR3, the DNA is TGTGCCAGCAGAGATACTAGCGCGTACCAAGAGACCCAGTACTTC. Protein sequence: CASRDTSAYQETQYF. Full variable domain (rest looked up from reference TRBV25-1 and TRBJ2-5): EADIYQTPRYLVIGTGKKITLECSQTMGHDKMYWYQQDPGMELHLIHYSYGVNSTEKGDLSSESTVSRIRTEHFPLTLESARPSHTSQYLCASRDTSAYQETQYFGPGTRLLVL.